This TCR beta chain appears in the sequencing data of a study of T-cell memory formation after mild COVID-19. General study findings and limits: Memory sampled before infection contained some responding clones, suggesting cross-reactive memory joined.

Regarding this clonotype: Its target is not known.

Each CDR3 protein gets one entry after TCRdb re-called the 5' RACE reads with MiXCR. The profile covers 350,000 to 500,000 distinct CDR3 sequences, with less than 25% appearing a single time and 10% to 15% taken by the ten largest. The origin of this receptor is an adult woman who had mild COVID-19 (a few samples of this study predate the infection). Cell type and time point are not known. The sequenced sample was PBMCs or a T cell subset sorted from them (not recorded which).

Here the CDR3 reads CASSPRAGRRTDTQYF. The CDR3, as DNA: TGCGCCAGCAGCCCACGGGCGGGGCGTCGGACAGATACGCAGTATTTT. The chain joins TRBV5-1 to TRBJ2-3; a possible D gene is TRBD2 (6 bases). From germline, CDR1 is SGHRS and CDR2 YFSETQ. V lost 4 bases, J lost 3 bases, and 18 bases lay in between. CDR3 length: 16 residues.